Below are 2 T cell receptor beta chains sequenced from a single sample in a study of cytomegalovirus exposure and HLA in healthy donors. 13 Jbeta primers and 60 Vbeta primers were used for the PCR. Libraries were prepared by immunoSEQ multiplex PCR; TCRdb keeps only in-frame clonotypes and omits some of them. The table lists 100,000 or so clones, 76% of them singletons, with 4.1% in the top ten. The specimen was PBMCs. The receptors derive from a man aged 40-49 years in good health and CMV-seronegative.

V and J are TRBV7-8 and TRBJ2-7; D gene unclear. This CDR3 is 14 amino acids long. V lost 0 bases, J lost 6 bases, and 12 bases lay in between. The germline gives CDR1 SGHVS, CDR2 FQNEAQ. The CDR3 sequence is CASSLARAGPEQYV. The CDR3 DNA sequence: TGTGCCAGCAGCTTAGCGCGCGCAGGTCCCGAGCAGTACGTC.

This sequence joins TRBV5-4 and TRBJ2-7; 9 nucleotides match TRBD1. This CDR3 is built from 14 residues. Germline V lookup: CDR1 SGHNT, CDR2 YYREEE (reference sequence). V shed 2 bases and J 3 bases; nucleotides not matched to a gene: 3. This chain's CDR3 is CASSFTGGHYEQYF. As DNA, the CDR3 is TGTGCCAGCAGCTTTACAGGGGGCCACTACGAGCAGTACTTC.